This T cell receptor beta chain was captured in a study of Ad26.COV2.S vaccination and SARS-CoV-2 variants. Study details: The donor was enrolled in the Ad26.COV2.S arm of the COV1001 trial. The study, taken as a whole, reports: The TCR breadth and depth analyses may have produced an underestimate of total T cell responses.

Comments on this clone: Antigen unknown.

Using immunoSEQ multiplex PCR, the repertoire was profiled, and TCRdb retains in-frame clones only, with some absent. The sample gives 350,000 to 500,000 clones, roughly 88% of which show up once; around 4.2% is in the top ten. Treatment specified: around 19 received Ad26.COV2.S at low or high dose, single or two shots; 5 received placebo; per-sample allocation not given. Vaccine and placebo recipients were sampled on day 63 after the first injection. The clonotype was recovered from a person between 18 and 59 years old who received the Ad26.COV2.S COVID-19 vaccine or a placebo. Sequencing used peripheral blood, obtained in a trial of Ad26.COV2.S vaccine versus placebo.

CDR3 in amino acids: CASSDAGFGRGEQFF. The CDR3 nucleotides read TGTGCCAGCAGTGATGCTGGATTCGGGCGCGGTGAGCAGTTCTTC. V is TRBV25-1 and J is TRBJ2-1, with unresolved D. The V end was cut by 3 bases, the J end by 9 bases, with 18 bases between. The CDR3 sequence is 15 residues long. Looked up from germline, CDR1 is MGHDK and CDR2 is SYGVNS.